This TCR beta chain was profiled in a study of chemoradiotherapy in HPV16-positive cancers (dated by TCRdb to 2022 to 2024). Study-wide context: Functional T-cell assays on cells from a couple of HPV16-positive patients defined candidate HPV-specific T-cell clones and common TCR motifs. The study set out to ask whether T-cell immunity against the HPV oncoproteins E6 and E7 changes over the course of chemoradiotherapy and whether that immunity affects survival. Next, the candidate HPV-specific TCRs and motifs were followed in TCR repertoires from around 91 patients with HPV-related cancers.

Repertoires were sampled repeatedly over the course of chemoradiotherapy, so clonal expansion could be followed in the tumor microenvironment. General findings and caveats noted by the study authors: The functional definition of HPV-specific T cells was derived from only two HPV16-positive patients, and the survival association was reported for HPV16-positive patients. Expansion of candidate HPV-specific clones and E7-related TCR motifs was observed in the tumor microenvironment during treatment, whereas no such expansion was observed for non-HPV-specific T cells. In HPV16-positive patients, expansion of HPV-responsive T cells during chemoradiotherapy was found to be associated with improved recurrence-free survival.

The method was the immunoSEQ multiplex PCR assay. Sourced from immuneACCESS, this table was stored by TCRdb with only in-frame sequences that have V and J called. A share of the clones is absent; for the studies checked, an unresolved V gene accounts for under half, and the remainder has no known explanation. This sample is represented by about 5,700 clones; 90% to 95% of them were singletons. The top ten clones comprise 22% of the sample. Trimming removed 0 bases from V and 4 bases from J, leaving 13 bases between the germline ends. The germline V gene sets CDR1 to SGHDT and CDR2 to YYEEEE. CDR3 length: 15 amino acids, cysteine to phenylalanine. Kept here is only the CDR3 DNA, which spans 45 bases and is read in frame from base 1. Points on this clone: Its target antigen remains unknown. Base qualities are missing; no much larger clone stands one base away.

This receptor was obtained from a human donor with HPV-associated anogenital cancer. The sample consisted of blood, taken from a patient who underwent chemoradiotherapy. In this chain, TRBV5-6 is recombined with TRBJ2-5; a weak D assignment points to TRBD2 (5 bases agree). The bases are TGTGCCAGCAGCTTGGCCGACGGTCGGGGAGAGACCCAGTACTTC. Translated, this is CASSLADGRGETQYF.